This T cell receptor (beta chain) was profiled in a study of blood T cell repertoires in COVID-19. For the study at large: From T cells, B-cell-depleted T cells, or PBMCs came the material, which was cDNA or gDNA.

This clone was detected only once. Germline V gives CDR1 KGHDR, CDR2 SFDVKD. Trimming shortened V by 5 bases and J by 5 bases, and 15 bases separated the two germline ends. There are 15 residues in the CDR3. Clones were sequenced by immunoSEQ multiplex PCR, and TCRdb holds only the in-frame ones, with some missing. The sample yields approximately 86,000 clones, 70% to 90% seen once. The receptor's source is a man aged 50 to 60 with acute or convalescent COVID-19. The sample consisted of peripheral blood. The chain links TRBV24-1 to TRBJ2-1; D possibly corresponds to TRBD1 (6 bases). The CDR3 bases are TGTGCCACCAGTGGTACAGGGTCATTAGACAATGAGCAGTTCTTC. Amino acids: CATSGTGSLDNEQFF.